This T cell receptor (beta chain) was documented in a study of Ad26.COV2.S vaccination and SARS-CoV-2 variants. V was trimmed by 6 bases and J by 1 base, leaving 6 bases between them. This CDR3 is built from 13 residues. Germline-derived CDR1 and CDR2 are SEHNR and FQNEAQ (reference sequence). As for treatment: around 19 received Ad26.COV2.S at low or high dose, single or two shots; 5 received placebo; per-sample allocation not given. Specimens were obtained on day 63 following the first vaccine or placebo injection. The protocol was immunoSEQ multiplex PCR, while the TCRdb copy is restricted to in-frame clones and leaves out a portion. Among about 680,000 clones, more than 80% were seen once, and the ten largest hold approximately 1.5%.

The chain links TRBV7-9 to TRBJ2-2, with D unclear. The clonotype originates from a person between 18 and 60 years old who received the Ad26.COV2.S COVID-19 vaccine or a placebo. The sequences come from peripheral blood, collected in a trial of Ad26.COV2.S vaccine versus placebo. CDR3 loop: CASRGKNTGELFF. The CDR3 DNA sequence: TGTGCCAGCAGGGGTAAGAACACCGGGGAGCTGTTTTTT.